This T cell receptor beta chain was identified during a study of regulatory T cells in long-lasting Graves disease. Arm-PCR of CDR3 regions and iRepertoire HTBI primers were the basis on which TCR beta libraries were built. TCRdb re-analysed the multiplex PCR reads in MiXCR, keeping a single row per CDR3 protein. This sample has around 330,000 distinct CDR3 sequences, with over 15% found just once. This clonotype has at least ten counts. Its antigen is as yet unknown. The time point denotes: newly diagnosed GD, antithyroid drugs for less than 3 months. PBMC-derived RNA was used for the TCR library. In this cohort, patients came from an endocrinology department located in Xi'an, China. The V gene end was trimmed by 3 bases and the J gene end by 3 bases; junction bases not matched to a gene: 3. The length of the CDR3 is 16 residues. Germline V gives CDR1 SNHLY, CDR2 FYNNEI. Study conclusions and caveats: TCR diversity was lower in persistent Graves' patients than in newly diagnosed ones. Newly diagnosed disease favored TRBV20-1 and TRBJ2-1 over persistent disease.

The sample was peripheral blood mononuclear cells (PBMCs), taken at new diagnosis, from a patient treated with antithyroid drugs. This chain connects TRBV2 to TRBJ2-7; 15 bases are a match to TRBD2. The TCR sequence derives from a female donor with Graves disease. CDR3 in amino acids: CASSEGTSGRIYEQYF. CDR3 sequence (DNA): TGTGCCAGCAGTGAGGGGACTAGCGGGAGGATCTACGAGCAGTACTTC. The full variable domain, in which reference TRBV2 and TRBJ2-7 provide the parts outside the CDR3, is EPEVTQTPSHQVTQMGQEVILRCVPISNHLYFYWYRQILGQKVEFLVSFYNNEISEKSEIFDDQFSVERPDGSNFTLKIRSTKLEDSAMYFCASSEGTSGRIYEQYFGPGTRLTVT.